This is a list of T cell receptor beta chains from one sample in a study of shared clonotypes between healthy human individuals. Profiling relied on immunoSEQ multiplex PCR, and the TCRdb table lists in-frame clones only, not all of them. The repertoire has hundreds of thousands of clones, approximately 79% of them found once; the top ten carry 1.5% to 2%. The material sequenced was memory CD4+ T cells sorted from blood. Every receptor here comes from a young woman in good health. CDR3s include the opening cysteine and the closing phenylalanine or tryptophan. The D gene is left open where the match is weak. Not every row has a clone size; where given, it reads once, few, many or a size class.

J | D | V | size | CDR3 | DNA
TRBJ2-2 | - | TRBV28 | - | CASSSFSGGVTGELFF | TGTGCCAGCAGTTCCTTCAGTGGGGGCGTCACCGGGGAGCTGTTTTTT
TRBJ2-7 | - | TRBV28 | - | CASSFTGSLYEQYF | TGTGCCAGCAGTTTCACAGGATCCCTTTACGAGCAGTACTTC
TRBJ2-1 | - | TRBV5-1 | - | CASSFRTWGDEQFF | TGCGCCAGCAGCTTTAGGACTTGGGGTGATGAGCAGTTCTTC
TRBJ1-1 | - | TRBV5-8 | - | CASTRRLNTEAFF | TGTGCCAGCACCCGACGGTTGAACACTGAAGCTTTCTTT
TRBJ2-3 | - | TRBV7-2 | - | CASSTRKGGDTQYF | TGTGCCAGCAGCACCCGGAAGGGGGGGGATACGCAGTATTTT
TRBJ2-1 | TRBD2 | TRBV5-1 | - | CASSHPAGSSYGEQFF | TGCGCCAGCAGCCATCCAGCGGGAAGCAGTTATGGTGAGCAGTTCTTC
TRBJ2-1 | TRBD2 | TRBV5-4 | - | CASSPGTSGRARFYNEQFF | TGTGCCAGCAGCCCCGGGACTAGCGGGAGGGCCCGGTTCTACAATGAGCAGTTCTTC
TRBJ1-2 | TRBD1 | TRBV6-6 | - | CASNNRDRGNYGYTF | TGTGCCAGCAATAACCGGGACAGGGGTAACTATGGCTACACCTTC
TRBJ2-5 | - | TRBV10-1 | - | CASSEQSPGSGETQYF | TGCGCCAGCAGTGAGCAGTCCCCAGGGTCGGGAGAGACCCAGTACTTC
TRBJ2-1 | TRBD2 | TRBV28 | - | CASSAILAGGANEQFF | TGTGCCAGCAGTGCCATACTAGCGGGAGGGGCCAATGAGCAGTTCTTC
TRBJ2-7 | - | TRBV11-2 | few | CASGEREQYF | TGTGCCAGCGGAGAGCGCGAGCAGTACTTC
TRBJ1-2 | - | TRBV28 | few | CASSFGQDYGYTF | TGTGCCAGCAGTTTCGGGCAGGACTATGGCTACACCTTC
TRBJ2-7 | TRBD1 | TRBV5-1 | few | CASSFGDRDPGEQYF | TGCGCCAGCAGCTTTGGGGACAGGGATCCAGGCGAGCAGTACTTC
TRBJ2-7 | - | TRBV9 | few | CASSVKSRSEQYF | TGTGCCAGCAGCGTTAAATCCAGGTCCGAGCAGTACTTC
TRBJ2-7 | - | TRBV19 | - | CASSIQGIGEQYF | TGTGCCAGTAGTATCCAGGGTATCGGCGAGCAGTACTTC
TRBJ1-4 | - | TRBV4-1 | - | CASSRSLGEKLFF | TGCGCCAGCAGCCGGTCCCTAGGGGAAAAACTGTTTTTT
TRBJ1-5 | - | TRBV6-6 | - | CASSSPGAGNQPQHF | TGTGCCAGCAGTTCTCCAGGGGCCGGGAATCAGCCCCAGCATTTT
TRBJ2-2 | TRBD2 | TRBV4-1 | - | CASSQRALAGGPTGELFF | TGCGCCAGCAGCCAACGAGCCTTAGCGGGGGGACCTACCGGGGAGCTGTTTTTT
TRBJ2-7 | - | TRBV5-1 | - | CASSLWDNSYEQYF | TGCGCCAGCAGCTTGTGGGACAACTCCTACGAGCAGTACTTC
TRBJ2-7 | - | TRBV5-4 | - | CASSLGGDPYEQYF | TGTGCCAGCAGCTTGGGGGGGGACCCCTACGAGCAGTACTTC
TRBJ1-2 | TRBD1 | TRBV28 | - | CASRLSGQGGYTF | TGTGCCAGCAGATTGTCCGGACAGGGAGGCTACACCTTC
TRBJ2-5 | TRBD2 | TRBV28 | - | CASRQTSGYQETQYF | TGTGCCAGCAGACAGACTAGCGGGTACCAAGAGACCCAGTACTTC
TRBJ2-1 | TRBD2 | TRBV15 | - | CATSRDKASGRGNEQFF | TGTGCCACCAGCAGAGATAAGGCTAGCGGGAGGGGGAATGAGCAGTTCTTC
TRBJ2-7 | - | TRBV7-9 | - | CASSLVDLEQYF | TGTGCCAGCAGCTTGGTCGATTTGGAGCAGTACTTC
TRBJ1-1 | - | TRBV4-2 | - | CASSLKGHGEAFF | TGTGCCAGCAGTCTTAAGGGACATGGGGAAGCTTTCTTT
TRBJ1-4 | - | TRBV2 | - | CATRPNPNRNEKLFF | TGTGCCACCCGGCCGAATCCTAACCGTAATGAAAAACTGTTTTTT
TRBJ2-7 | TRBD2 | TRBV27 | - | CASSSLAGGTYEQYF | TGTGCCAGCAGTTCCCTAGCGGGAGGTACCTACGAGCAGTACTTC
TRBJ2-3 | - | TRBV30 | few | CAWSDRGQGGTDTQYF | TGTGCCTGGAGTGATAGAGGGCAGGGTGGGACAGATACGCAGTATTTT
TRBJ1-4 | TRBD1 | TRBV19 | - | CASMGTVGHKLFF | TGTGCCAGTATGGGGACAGTCGGCCACAAACTGTTTTTT
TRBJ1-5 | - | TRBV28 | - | CASLGRGAYEPQHF | TGTGCCAGCCTTGGGCGGGGGGCGTATGAGCCCCAGCATTTT
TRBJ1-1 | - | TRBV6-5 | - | CASSKTRAATFF | TGTGCCAGCAGCAAAACCAGGGCCGCGACTTTCTTT
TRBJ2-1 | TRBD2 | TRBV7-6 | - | CASSLDLARESYNEQFF | TGTGCCAGCAGCTTAGACCTCGCGCGGGAGAGTTACAATGAGCAGTTCTTC
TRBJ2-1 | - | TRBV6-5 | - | CASSYSMFSPEQFF | TGTGCCAGCAGTTACTCGATGTTTAGCCCAGAGCAGTTCTTC
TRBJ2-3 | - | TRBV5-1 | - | CASSLDPSKVADTQYF | TGCGCCAGCAGCTTGGATCCTAGCAAGGTGGCAGATACGCAGTATTTT
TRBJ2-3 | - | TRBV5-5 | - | CASSPTGAGSDTQYF | TGTGCCAGCAGCCCCACGGGGGCGGGCTCCGATACGCAGTATTTT
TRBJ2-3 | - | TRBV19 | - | CASKSSTAGRDTQYF | TGTGCCAGTAAGTCCTCTACTGCCGGGAGAGATACGCAGTATTTT
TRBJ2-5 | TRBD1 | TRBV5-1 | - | CASSITGAQETQYF | TGCGCCAGCAGCATAACAGGGGCGCAAGAGACCCAGTACTTC
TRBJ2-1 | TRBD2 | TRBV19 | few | CASSATSLAGGNEQFF | TGTGCCAGTAGTGCGACATCTTTAGCGGGAGGCAATGAGCAGTTCTTC
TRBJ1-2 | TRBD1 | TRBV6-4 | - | CASRASGGGYTF | TGTGCCAGCAGGGCTTCAGGGGGCGGCTACACCTTC
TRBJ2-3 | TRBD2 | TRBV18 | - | CASSPGLAIPHF | TGTGCCAGCTCACCCGGACTAGCAATCCCCCATTTT
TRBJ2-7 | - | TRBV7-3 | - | CASSTQQGYEQYF | TGTGCCAGCAGCACCCAACAGGGCTACGAGCAGTACTTC
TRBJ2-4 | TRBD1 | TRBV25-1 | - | CASSDGDSQLGKNIQYF | TGTGCCAGCAGTGACGGGGACAGCCAACTAGGCAAAAACATTCAGTACTTC
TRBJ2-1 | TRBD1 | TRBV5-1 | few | CASSVDRGDYNEQFF | TGCGCCAGCAGCGTGGACAGGGGTGACTACAATGAGCAGTTCTTC
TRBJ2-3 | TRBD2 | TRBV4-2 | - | CASSQPPGRGTDTQYF | TGTGCCAGCAGCCAACCCCCCGGGAGGGGCACAGATACGCAGTATTTT
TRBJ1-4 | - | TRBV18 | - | CASSAGVNEKLFF | TGTGCCAGCTCAGCAGGGGTTAATGAAAAACTGTTTTTT
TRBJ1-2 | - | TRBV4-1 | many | CASSQDSPPRGPGGYTF | TGCGCCAGCAGCCAAGATTCGCCGCCCAGGGGACCGGGTGGCTACACCTTC
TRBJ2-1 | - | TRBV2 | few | CASSERTGTDEQFF | TGTGCCAGCAGTGAACGAACGGGAACGGATGAGCAGTTCTTC
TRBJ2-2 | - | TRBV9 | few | CASTRGDAGELFF | TGTGCCAGCACTAGAGGGGATGCCGGGGAGCTGTTTTTT
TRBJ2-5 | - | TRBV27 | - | CASSGGGPRTQYF | TGTGCCAGCAGTGGGGGCGGCCCCAGGACCCAGTACTTC
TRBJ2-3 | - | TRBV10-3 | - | CAIKQTGTDTQYF | TGTGCCATCAAACAGACCGGGACAGATACGCAGTATTTT
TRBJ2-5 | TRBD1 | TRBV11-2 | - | CASSRTGGVVETQYF | TGTGCCAGCAGCCGGACAGGAGGTGTTGTAGAGACCCAGTACTTC
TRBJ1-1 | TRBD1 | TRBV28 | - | CASSLGDRVYTEAFF | TGTGCCAGCAGTTTAGGCGACAGGGTTTATACTGAAGCTTTCTTT
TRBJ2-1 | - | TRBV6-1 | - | CATTRANEQFF | TGTGCCACCACGAGAGCCAATGAGCAGTTCTTC